This T cell receptor (beta chain) was sequenced for a study of cytomegalovirus exposure and HLA in healthy donors. Assay: immunoSEQ multiplex PCR; the TCRdb copy retains only in-frame clones and omits some. The sample holds about 350,000 clones, roughly nine tenths seen once. General study points: In vitro data verified a few CMV-associated chains as specific for CMV antigens. Generally TCR sequences proved uncommon, though certain public TCRs appeared in numerous donors. The tendency of first-cohort TCR clusters to co-occur in the 100 to 150 validation repertoires emerged from a later analysis.

The approximately 130-subject validation cohort, separate from the roughly 700-subject first cohort, included the donors. Points on this clone: No antigen is known for it.

Germline V gene lookup returns CDR1 SGDLS and CDR2 YYNGEE. J was trimmed by 7 bases and V by 4 bases; bases with no gene match: 16. This CDR3 has 18 amino acids. The rearrangement joins TRBV9 to TRBJ2-1; 11 bases map to TRBD2. The sequence came from a woman in her twenties or thirties in good health and CMV-seropositive. Material: PBMCs. The CDR3 sequence is CASSPGLAANPGGNEQFF. The CDR3 bases are TGTGCCAGCAGCCCGGGACTAGCGGCAAACCCAGGTGGAAATGAGCAGTTCTTC.